The 22 T cell receptor beta chains reported below all come from one sample, sequenced in a study of CD8 T cells in Susac syndrome. After extraction with the RNeasy kit, roughly 0.45 to 1 ug of the RNA was reverse transcribed using random hexamers. TCRdb processed the immunoSEQ multiplex PCR reads anew with MiXCR; each CDR3 protein has one entry. The sample gives hundreds of thousands of distinct CDR3 sequences, about 85% of which show up once; over 0.1% is in the top ten. The sample taken for sequencing was CD8+ T cells from PBMCs. The origin of the receptors is a human donor with multiple sclerosis.

This chain joins TRBV6-5 and TRBJ2-3, with 12 positions matching TRBD2. The CDR3 length is 19 residues. Trimming removed 4 bases from V and 4 bases from J; junction bases left unmatched: 15. The V gene's germline CDR1 is MNHEY and CDR2 SVGAGI. The CDR3 sequence is CASSCLTSGSYRVADTQYF. The CDR3 DNA reads TGTGCCAGCAGTTGCCTGACTAGCGGGAGTTATAGAGTTGCAGATACGCAGTATTTT.

The rearrangement joins TRBV6-1 to TRBJ2-2, with 7 bases aligning to TRBD2. This CDR3 region has 12 residues. Germline V gives CDR1 MNHNS, CDR2 SASEGT. V shed 8 bases and J 5 bases; nucleotides not matched to a gene: 2. CDR3 loop: CASREVTGELFF. The CDR3, as DNA: TGTGCCAGCCGGGAGGTAACCGGGGAGCTGTTTTTT.

The chain has TRBV11-2 and TRBJ2-1, with D maybe TRBD1 (5 bases). CDR1 is SGHAT and CDR2 is FQNNGV in the germline V gene. CDR3 length equals 16 residues. V lost 0 bases and J 8 bases, leaving 17 bases between the germline ends. CDR3 nucleotides: TGTGCCAGCAGCTTAGATCTCAGGGCCAAGGTTTATGAGCAGTTCTTC. Translation gives CASSLDLRAKVYEQFF. Full variable domain (remainder filled in from reference TRBV11-2 and TRBJ2-1): EAGVAQSPRYKIIEKRQSVAFWCNPISGHATLYWYQQILGQGPKLLIQFQNNGVVDDSQLPKDRFSAERLKGVDSTLKIQPAKLEDSAVYLCASSLDLRAKVYEQFFGPGTRLTVL.

The chain recombines TRBV4-1 with TRBJ2-3, with TRBD2 as a possible D gene (6 bases). Germline lookup yields CDR1 MGHRA and CDR2 YSYEKL. This CDR3 region has 16 residues. V gave up 0 bases and J gave up 4 bases, with 14 bases separating them. The CDR3 is CASSQDFLAIADTQYF. CDR3 nucleotide sequence: TGCGCCAGCAGCCAAGACTTTCTAGCGATCGCAGATACGCAGTATTTT.

The chain combines TRBV7-8 with TRBJ2-5; TRBD2 matches at 7 bases. The junction had 10 bases not matched to a gene; V was cut back by 1 base and J by 2 bases. Germline V lookup: CDR1 SGHVS, CDR2 FQNEAQ. CDR3 length equals 17 residues. DNA for the CDR3: TGTGCCAGCAGCTTAGATCCCCCGGGGGGAAGACAAGAGACCCAGTACTTC. It yields the protein CASSLDPPGGRQETQYF.

CDR3 region: CASSVSHSGSGAEQFF. The CDR3 DNA follows: TGTGCCAGCAGCGTATCCCATAGCGGGAGCGGAGCTGAGCAGTTCTTC. This rearrangement joins TRBV9 to TRBJ2-1; 9 bases map to TRBD2. The CDR3 is 16 amino acids. The V gene end was trimmed by 1 base and the J gene end by 9 bases; junction bases not matched to a gene: 11. Germline CDR1 is SGDLS and CDR2 is YYNGEE. The whole variable domain, remainder taken from reference TRBV9 and TRBJ2-1, is DSGVTQTPKHLITATGQRVTLRCSPRSGDLSVYWYQQSLDQGLQFLIQYYNGEERAKGNILERFSAQQFPDLHSELNLSSLELGDSALYFCASSVSHSGSGAEQFFGPGTRLTVL.

The chain carries TRBV20-1 and TRBJ1-2; TRBD1 is a possible D gene (5 bases). Germline V gives CDR1 DFQATT, CDR2 SNEGSKA (reference sequence). CDR3 length equals 12 residues. Between the trimmed V and J ends, which lost 2 bases and 8 bases, there was a span of 12 bases. The CDR3 sequence: CSARPGRGGYTF. The CDR3 DNA reads as TGCAGTGCTAGACCCGGGCGGGGCGGCTACACCTTC.

The V and J genes are TRBV7-3 and TRBJ2-3; D remains unclear. With 5 bases removed from V and 0 bases from J, the gap between germline ends came to 12 bases. Germline CDR1 reads SGHTA; CDR2 reads FQGTGA. There are 15 residues in the CDR3. CDR3 amino acids: CASSHEGFSTDTQYF. CDR3 nucleotides: TGTGCCAGCAGCCACGAAGGTTTTAGCACAGATACGCAGTATTTT.

In this sample, this clonotype turned up a few times. This chain links TRBV6-5 with TRBJ2-7; 7 bases are a match to TRBD1. V was clipped by 1 base and J by 3 bases; unmatched bases: 6. Germline V CDR1 and CDR2: MNHEY, SVGAGI. The CDR3 contains 15 residues. The CDR3 reads CASSYYQGVGYEQYF. The CDR3, as DNA: TGTGCCAGCAGTTACTATCAGGGGGTTGGCTACGAGCAGTACTTC.

This clonotype was counted a few times. The V gene is TRBV30, the J gene TRBJ1-6; perhaps TRBD1 as D (5 bases). The CDR3 totals 13 residues. CDR1 and CDR2 (germline): GTSNPN, SVGIG (reference sequence). Trimming took 2 bases from V and 8 from J, leaving 10 bases between them. CDR3 DNA sequence: TGTGCCTGGAGTATGGGAGGGGATTCACCCCTCCACTTT. This codes for CAWSMGGDSPLHF.

This clonotype was recorded once. This rearrangement joins TRBV4-1 to TRBJ1-5; D possibly corresponds to TRBD1 (5 bases). Between the trimmed V and J ends, which lost 2 bases and 5 bases, there was a span of 19 bases. CDR3 length: 17 residues. The germline V gene has CDR1 MGHRA and CDR2 YSYEKL. CDR3 sequence: CASSQIFGDRLYQPQHF. DNA for the CDR3: TGCGCCAGCAGCCAAATATTTGGCGACAGACTCTATCAGCCCCAGCATTTT.

The chain recombines TRBV27 with TRBJ2-1; no clear D. The CDR3 consists of 16 residues. The ends were cut back, 7 bases at V and 0 bases at J, with 16 bases in the middle. Germline V gene data show CDR1 as MNHEY and CDR2 as SMNVEV (reference sequence). CDR3: CASTPRARSSYNEQFF. CDR3 coding DNA: TGTGCCAGCACCCCTCGGGCCCGTAGCTCCTACAATGAGCAGTTCTTC.

V and J are TRBV5-8 and TRBJ2-5, with D perhaps matching TRBD1 (6 bases). This CDR3 has 16 residues. The germline gives CDR1 SGHTS, CDR2 YDEGEE. V gave up 4 bases and J gave up 5 bases, with 21 bases separating them. In nucleotides, the CDR3 is TGTGCCAGCAGCGTAGGAGACAGGCTCCTTTGGGAGACCCAGTACTTC. Amino acid sequence: CASSVGDRLLWETQYF.

The chain is built from TRBV20-1 and TRBJ2-1, with 8 bases lining up with TRBD1. The CDR3 length is 14 residues. Germline assignment: CDR1 DFQATT and CDR2 SNEGSKA (reference sequence). J lost 8 bases, V lost 2 bases, and 8 bases had no gene match. The CDR3 protein is CSARPATGEDEQFF. CDR3 DNA sequence: TGCAGTGCTAGACCCGCGACAGGGGAGGATGAGCAGTTCTTC.

This clonotype was counted a few times. The chain combines TRBV27 with TRBJ2-7, with D possibly matching TRBD2 (5 bases). With 0 bases removed from V and 5 bases from J, the gap between germline ends came to 20 bases. The CDR3 has 17 amino acids. Germline V gene lookup returns CDR1 MNHEY and CDR2 SMNVEV (reference sequence). The CDR3 region has the DNA TGTGCCAGCAGTTTATCGGAGGAACACCTCCTATTGCACGAGCAGTACTTC. Its translation is CASSLSEEHLLLHEQYF.

V and J are TRBV4-1 and TRBJ2-1, with 8 positions matching TRBD2. From germline, CDR1 is MGHRA and CDR2 YSYEKL. Trimming took 4 bases from V and 0 from J; bases not matched to a gene: 17. This CDR3 is built from 20 residues. CDR3 protein: CASSLSGISTGTSSYNEQFF. DNA for the CDR3: TGCGCCAGCAGCCTCAGTGGCATTTCCACCGGGACTAGCTCCTACAATGAGCAGTTCTTC.

The chain carries TRBV4-1 and TRBJ1-6, with 8 bases fitting TRBD1. Losses at the gene ends were 4 bases for V and 10 bases for J; bases not matched to a gene: 12. This CDR3 is built from 16 residues. Germline-derived CDR1 and CDR2 are MGHRA and YSYEKL. This CDR3 is CASSRDVQGGDSPLHF. The DNA for the CDR3 is TGCGCCAGCAGCCGAGACGTACAGGGGGGAGACTCACCCCTCCACTTT.

This sequence joins TRBV5-4 and TRBJ2-1; D remains ambiguous. This CDR3 has 17 residues. Trimming cost V 1 base and J 0 bases, with 14 bases left between them. CDR1 is SGHNT and CDR2 is YYREEE in the germline V gene (reference sequence). Here the CDR3 reads CASSLPEARASYNEQFF. For the CDR3, the DNA is TGTGCCAGCAGCTTGCCCGAAGCTAGGGCCTCCTACAATGAGCAGTTCTTC.

The chain is built from TRBV4-1 and TRBJ2-1, with 13 bases aligning to TRBD2. The CDR3 is 14 amino acids. The junction had 3 bases not matched to a gene; V was cut back by 5 bases and J by 8 bases. From germline, CDR1 is MGHRA and CDR2 YSYEKL. CDR3 loop: CASSALAGGDEQFF. CDR3 in DNA: TGCGCCAGCAGCGCACTAGCGGGAGGGGATGAGCAGTTCTTC.

The chain combines TRBV20-1 with TRBJ2-1, with 14 bases fitting TRBD2. The CDR3 has 17 amino acids. CDR1 is DFQATT and CDR2 is SNEGSKA in the germline V gene (reference sequence). Trimming cost V 1 base and J 7 bases; bases outside gene matches: 9. The DNA for the CDR3 is TGCAGTGCTAGAGGGGGGGGACTAGCGGGAGCGAATAATGAGCAGTTCTTC. Residues: CSARGGGLAGANNEQFF.

This chain connects TRBV7-8 to TRBJ2-1, with TRBD1 as a possible D gene (6 bases). Germline V gives CDR1 SGHVS, CDR2 FQNEAQ. The CDR3 loop spans 18 amino acids. Trimming cost V 2 bases and J 0 bases, with 17 bases left between them. CDR3 protein: CASSLREPGHSSYNEQFF. DNA of the CDR3: TGTGCCAGCAGCTTACGGGAACCGGGACACAGCTCCTACAATGAGCAGTTCTTC.

CDR3: CASSLGGTGRNEKLFF. CDR3 DNA: TGTGCCAGCAGCTTAGGAGGGACAGGGAGAAATGAAAAACTGTTTTTT. The chain carries TRBV7-9 and TRBJ1-4; 9 bases are a match to TRBD1. Trimming cost V 1 base and J 5 bases; bases outside gene matches: 5. Germline lookup yields CDR1 SEHNR and CDR2 FQNEAQ (reference sequence). The CDR3 totals 16 residues.